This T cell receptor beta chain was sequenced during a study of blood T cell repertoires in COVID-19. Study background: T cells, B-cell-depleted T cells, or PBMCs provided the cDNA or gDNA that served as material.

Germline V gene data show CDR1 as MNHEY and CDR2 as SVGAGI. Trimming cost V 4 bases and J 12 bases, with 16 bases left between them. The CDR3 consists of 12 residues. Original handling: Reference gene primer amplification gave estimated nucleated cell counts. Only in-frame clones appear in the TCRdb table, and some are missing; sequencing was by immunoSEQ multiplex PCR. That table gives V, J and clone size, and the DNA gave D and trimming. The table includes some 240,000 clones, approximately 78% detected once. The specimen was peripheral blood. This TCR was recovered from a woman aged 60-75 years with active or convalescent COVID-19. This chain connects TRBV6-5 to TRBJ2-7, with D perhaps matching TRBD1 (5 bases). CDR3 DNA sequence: TGTGCCAGCAGTTCGCCCACAGGCCCCGGGTACTTC. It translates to CASSSPTGPGYF.